This entry features one T cell receptor beta chain sequence. This entry is derived from a study of blood T cell repertoires in COVID-19. Study-wide background: Donors in the United States, Italy and Spain gave samples during acute or convalescent COVID-19. PBMCs, B-cell-depleted T cells, or T cells provided the cDNA or gDNA that made up the material.

The method was immunoSEQ multiplex PCR; TCRdb's version includes in-frame clones alone and lacks a portion of them. The data contain some 250,000 clones, roughly 88% of them seen just once; the ten biggest clones take up 2.3%. Adults between roughly 18 and 89 years of age took part from approximately 24 US areas. Material: PBMCs or T cells enriched from blood (not recorded which). This clonotype was obtained from a woman in her thirties or forties with acute COVID-19.

The CDR3 DNA reads TGTGCCAGCAGCCTAACGGGACTAGCGGGAGGAGGAGAGCAGTTCTTC. Its protein is CASSLTGLAGGGEQFF. The rearrangement joins TRBV6-2 or TRBV6-3 to TRBJ2-1; 15 nucleotides align to TRBD2. Germline loops: CDR1 MNHEY, CDR2 SVGEGT. V shed 6 bases, J shed 10 bases, and the junction held 10 bases outside the gene matches. This CDR3 spans 16 amino acids.